Listed below are T cell receptor beta chains from one sample, sequenced in a study of blood T cells in healthy people across ages. TCRdb reanalysed the 5' RACE reads using MiXCR and keeps one entry per CDR3 protein. The profile shows some 710,000 distinct CDR3 sequences, about 47% of them singletons. The sample consisted of blood. These receptors originate from a man at least 80 years old in good health. CDR3s include the opening cysteine and the closing phenylalanine or tryptophan. Clone size is stated in some rows and not others, as once, few, many or a class when expanded.

v_call	clone_size	j_call	cdr3_aa
TRBV13	.	TRBJ2-3	CASSLGRGLAGDTDTQYF
TRBV5-1	many	TRBJ2-3	CASSLGQGPDTQYF
TRBV5-1	.	TRBJ2-3	CASSLASGFADTQYF
TRBV11-3	.	TRBJ2-7	CASGFQMSAGGNEQYF
TRBV7-2	many	TRBJ2-1	CASRRPTEHNEQFF
TRBV4-2	.	TRBJ2-7	CASSQDQGASSESSYEQYF
TRBV7-3	.	TRBJ2-1	CASSPSGRGVNEQFF
TRBV7-2	few	TRBJ2-3	CASSLASGRGTDTQYF
TRBV7-3	once	.	CASSRNSGSRETQYF
TRBV5-1	once	TRBJ2-7	CASSQGTSGYGQYF
TRBV7-6	many	TRBJ2-5	CASSLVFQGVETQYF
TRBV5-1	few	TRBJ2-1	CASSRAVPTHEQFF
TRBV9	few	TRBJ2-5	CASSVRDPPGETQYF
TRBV12-3/TRBV12-4	.	TRBJ2-5	CASLRGSGGETQYF